The 7 T cell receptor beta chains listed next were all sequenced from one sample in a study of cytomegalovirus exposure and HLA in healthy donors. Profiled with immunoSEQ multiplex PCR; TCRdb holds only in-frame clones, not every one. The sample gives 100,000 to 120,000 clones, roughly 90% of which show up once; over 1.1% is in the top ten. Sequences were obtained from PBMCs. The source of these receptors is a young woman in good health and CMV-seropositive.

The chain employs TRBV10-1 and TRBJ2-7; 13 nucleotides align to TRBD2. Germline V gives CDR1 WNHNN, CDR2 SYGVQD (reference sequence). The V gene end was trimmed by 3 bases and the J gene end by 0 bases; junction bases not matched to a gene: 5. This CDR3 has 17 residues. CDR3 amino acids: CASSDGTSGTTSYEQYF. Here the CDR3 DNA reads TGCGCCAGCAGTGACGGGACTAGCGGGACAACCTCCTACGAGCAGTACTTC.

J is TRBJ2-1 and V is TRBV2; 10 nucleotides align to TRBD2. After removal of 6 bases from V and 4 bases from J, the junction contained 3 bases not matched to a gene. There are 14 residues in the CDR3. Looked up from germline, CDR1 is SNHLY and CDR2 is FYNNEI. In DNA, the CDR3 is TGTGCCAGCAGCTTAGCGGGAGGATACAATGAGCAGTTCTTC. Its protein is CASSLAGGYNEQFF.

This sequence joins TRBV10-3 and TRBJ2-5; 13 nucleotides match TRBD2. Germline CDR1 ENHRY, CDR2 SYGVKD. The CDR3 sequence is 16 residues long. V was clipped by 3 bases and J by 4 bases; unmatched bases: 5. The CDR3 DNA sequence: TGTGCCATCAGTGAAACGGGACTAGCGGGGTCAGAGACCCAGTACTTC. Translation: CAISETGLAGSETQYF.

V and J are TRBV7-3 and TRBJ2-1; TRBD2 might be the D (6 bases). The CDR3 contains 15 residues. Germline loops: CDR1 SGHTA, CDR2 FQGTGA. The V and J ends lost 1 base and 6 bases respectively, with 13 bases between them. In DNA, the CDR3 is TGTGCCAGCAGCTTAATGGCAGGAGGGAGCAATGAGCAGTTCTTC. This gives the protein CASSLMAGGSNEQFF.

This clone came up once. The chain links TRBV5-1 to TRBJ2-6, with D unclear. V lost 4 bases and J 1 base, leaving 9 bases between the germline ends. Per germline, CDR1 SGHRS and CDR2 YFSETQ. This CDR3 is built from 15 residues. CDR3 amino acids: CASSKRASGANVLTF. CDR3 nucleotide sequence: TGCGCCAGCAGCAAGAGAGCTTCTGGGGCCAACGTCCTGACTTTC.

The J gene is TRBJ2-7, the V gene TRBV7-2; a possible D gene is TRBD2 (7 bases). Germline CDR1 is SGHTA and CDR2 is FQGNSA. CDR3 length: 15 residues. The V and J ends lost 1 base and 0 bases respectively, with 10 bases between them. CDR3 nucleotide sequence: TGTGCCAGCAGCTTAGGGCGGGGGCCCTCCTACGAGCAGTACTTC. Encoded protein: CASSLGRGPSYEQYF. The whole variable domain, remainder taken from reference TRBV7-2 and TRBJ2-7, is GAGVSQSPSNKVTEKGKDVELRCDPISGHTALYWYRQSLGQGLEFLIYFQGNSAPDKSGLPSDRFSAERTGGSVSTLTIQRTQQEDSAVYLCASSLGRGPSYEQYFGPGTRLTVT.

The genes are TRBV5-6 and TRBJ2-2; D is perhaps TRBD1 (5 bases). Trimming removed 7 bases from V and 0 bases from J, with 10 bases in between. CDR1 is SGHDT, CDR2 YYEEEE, per germline. This CDR3 spans 14 amino acids. CDR3 sequence reads: CASGQGPNTGELFF. CDR3 nucleotides: TGTGCCAGCGGACAAGGTCCGAACACCGGGGAGCTGTTTTTT.